This T cell receptor beta chain was identified during a study of T cell responses to AZD1222 COVID-19 vaccine. The repertoire was sequenced with immunoSEQ multiplex PCR; TCRdb's copy has only in-frame clones and lacks some. The repertoire has around 160,000 clones, about 93% of them found once; the top ten carry around 2.8%. The germline V and J ends were trimmed by 4 bases and 3 bases, with 11 bases remaining between them. The CDR3 totals 14 residues. Germline-derived CDR1 and CDR2 are LNHNV and YYDKDF (reference sequence). Notes on the study in general: Donors were largely white British and mainly female; clonal diversity was possibly underestimated.

This clone was recorded many times. Its antigen is not known. The TCR originated in an adult in good health. The rearrangement joins TRBV15 to TRBJ2-3, with TRBD1 as a possible D gene (6 bases). The specimen comprised peripheral blood, sampled on day 0 of MenACWY control vaccination. The CDR3 protein is CATSITGRTDTQYF. For the CDR3, the DNA is TGTGCCACCAGCATAACAGGGCGTACAGATACGCAGTATTTT.